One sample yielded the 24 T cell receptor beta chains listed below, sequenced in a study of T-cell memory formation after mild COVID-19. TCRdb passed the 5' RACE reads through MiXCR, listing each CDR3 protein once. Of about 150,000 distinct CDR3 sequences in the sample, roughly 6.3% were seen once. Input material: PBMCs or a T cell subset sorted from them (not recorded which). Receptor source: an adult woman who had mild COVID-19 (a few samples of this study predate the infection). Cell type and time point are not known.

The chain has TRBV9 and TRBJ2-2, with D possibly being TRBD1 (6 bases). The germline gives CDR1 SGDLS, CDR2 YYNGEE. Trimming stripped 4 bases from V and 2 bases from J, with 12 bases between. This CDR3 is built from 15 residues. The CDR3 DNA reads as TGTGCCAGCAGCCCGGGACAAGGAAACACCGGGGAGCTGTTTTTT. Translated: CASSPGQGNTGELFF.

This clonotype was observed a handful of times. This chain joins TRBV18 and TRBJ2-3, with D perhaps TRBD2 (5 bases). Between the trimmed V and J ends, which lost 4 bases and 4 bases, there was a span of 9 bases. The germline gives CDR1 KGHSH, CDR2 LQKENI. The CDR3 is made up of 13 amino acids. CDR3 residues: CASSRTGPDTQYF. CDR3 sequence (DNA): TGTGCCAGCTCACGGACTGGACCAGATACGCAGTATTTT.

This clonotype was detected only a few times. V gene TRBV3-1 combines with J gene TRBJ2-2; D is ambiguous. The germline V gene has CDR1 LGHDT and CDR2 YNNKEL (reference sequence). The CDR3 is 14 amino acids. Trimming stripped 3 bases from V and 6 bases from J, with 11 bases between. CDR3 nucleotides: TGTGCCAGCAGCCACGGAGATTGGGCCGGGGAGCTGTTTTTT. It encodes CASSHGDWAGELFF.

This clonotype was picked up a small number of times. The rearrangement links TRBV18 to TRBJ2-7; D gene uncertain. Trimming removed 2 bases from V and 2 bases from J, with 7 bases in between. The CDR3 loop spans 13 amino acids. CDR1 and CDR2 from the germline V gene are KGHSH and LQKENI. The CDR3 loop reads CASSPAATYEQYF. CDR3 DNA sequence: TGTGCCAGCTCACCAGCAGCTACCTACGAGCAGTACTTC. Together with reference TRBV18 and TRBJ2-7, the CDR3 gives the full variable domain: NAGVMQNPRHLVRRRGQEARLRCSPMKGHSHVYWYRQLPEEGLKFMVYLQKENIIDESGMPKERFSAEFPKEGPSILRIQQVVRGDSAAYFCASSPAATYEQYFGPGTRLTVT.

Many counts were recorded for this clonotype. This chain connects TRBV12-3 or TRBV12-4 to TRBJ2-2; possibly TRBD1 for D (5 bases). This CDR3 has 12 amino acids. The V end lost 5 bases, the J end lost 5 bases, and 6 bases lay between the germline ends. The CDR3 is CASSQGTGELFF. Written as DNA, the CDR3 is TGTGCCAGCAGTCAGGGTACCGGGGAGCTGTTTTTT.

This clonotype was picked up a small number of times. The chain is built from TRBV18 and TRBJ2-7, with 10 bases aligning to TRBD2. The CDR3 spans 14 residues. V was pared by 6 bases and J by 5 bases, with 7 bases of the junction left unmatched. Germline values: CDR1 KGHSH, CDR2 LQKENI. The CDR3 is CASSPGLARNEQYF. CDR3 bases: TGTGCCAGCTCCCCGGGACTAGCGAGAAACGAGCAGTACTTC. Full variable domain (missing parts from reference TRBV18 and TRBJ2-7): NAGVMQNPRHLVRRRGQEARLRCSPMKGHSHVYWYRQLPEEGLKFMVYLQKENIIDESGMPKERFSAEFPKEGPSILRIQQVVRGDSAAYFCASSPGLARNEQYFGPGTRLTVT.

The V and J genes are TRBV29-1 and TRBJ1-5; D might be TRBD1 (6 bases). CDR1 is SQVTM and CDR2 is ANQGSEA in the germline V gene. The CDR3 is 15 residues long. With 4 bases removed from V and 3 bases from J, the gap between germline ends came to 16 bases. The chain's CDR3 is CSVGGRGGNNQPQHF. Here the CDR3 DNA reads TGCAGCGTTGGAGGCAGGGGAGGTAACAATCAGCCCCAGCATTTT.

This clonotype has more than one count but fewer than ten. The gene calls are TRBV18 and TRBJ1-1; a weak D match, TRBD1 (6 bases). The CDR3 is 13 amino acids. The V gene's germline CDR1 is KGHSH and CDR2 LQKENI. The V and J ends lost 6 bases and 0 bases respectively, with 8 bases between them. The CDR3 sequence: CASSEGVNTEAFF. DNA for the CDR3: TGTGCCAGCTCTGAGGGGGTGAACACTGAAGCTTTCTTT. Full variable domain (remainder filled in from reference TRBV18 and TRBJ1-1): NAGVMQNPRHLVRRRGQEARLRCSPMKGHSHVYWYRQLPEEGLKFMVYLQKENIIDESGMPKERFSAEFPKEGPSILRIQQVVRGDSAAYFCASSEGVNTEAFFGQGTRLTVV.

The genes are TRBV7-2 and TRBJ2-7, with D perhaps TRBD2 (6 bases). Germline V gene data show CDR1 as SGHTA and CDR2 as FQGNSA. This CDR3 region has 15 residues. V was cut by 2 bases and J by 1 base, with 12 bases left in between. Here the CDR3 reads CASSLFGSDSYEQYF. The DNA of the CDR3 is TGTGCCAGCAGCTTATTCGGGAGCGATTCCTACGAGCAGTACTTC.

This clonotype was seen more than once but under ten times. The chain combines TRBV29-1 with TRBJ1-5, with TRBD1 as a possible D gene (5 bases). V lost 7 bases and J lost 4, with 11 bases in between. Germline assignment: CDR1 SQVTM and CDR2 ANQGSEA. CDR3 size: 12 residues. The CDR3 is CSAISGNQPQHF. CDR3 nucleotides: TGCAGCGCCATATCAGGGAATCAGCCCCAGCATTTT. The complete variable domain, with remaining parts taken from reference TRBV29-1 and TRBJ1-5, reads SAVISQKPSRDICQRGTSLTIQCQVDSQVTMMFWYRQQPGQSLTLIATANQGSEATYESGFVIDKFPISRPNLTFSTLTVSNMSPEDSSIYLCSAISGNQPQHFGDGTRLSIL.

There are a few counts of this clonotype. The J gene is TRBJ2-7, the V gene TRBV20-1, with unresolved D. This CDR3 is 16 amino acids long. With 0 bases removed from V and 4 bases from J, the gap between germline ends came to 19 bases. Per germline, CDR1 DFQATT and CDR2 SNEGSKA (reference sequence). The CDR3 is CSARDASPKDAYEQYF. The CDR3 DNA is TGCAGTGCTAGAGACGCCAGTCCTAAGGATGCGTACGAGCAGTACTTC.

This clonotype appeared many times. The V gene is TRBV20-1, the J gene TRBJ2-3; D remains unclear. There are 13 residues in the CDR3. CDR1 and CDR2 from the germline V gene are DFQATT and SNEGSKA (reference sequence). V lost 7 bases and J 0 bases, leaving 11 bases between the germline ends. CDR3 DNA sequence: TGCAGTGTTAACACCTGGAGCACAGATACGCAGTATTTT. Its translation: CSVNTWSTDTQYF.

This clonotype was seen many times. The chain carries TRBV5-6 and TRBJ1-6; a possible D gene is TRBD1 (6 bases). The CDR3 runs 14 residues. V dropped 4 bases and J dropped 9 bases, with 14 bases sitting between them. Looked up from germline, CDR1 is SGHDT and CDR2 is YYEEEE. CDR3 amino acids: CASSPGQFFSPLHF. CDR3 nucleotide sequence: TGTGCCAGCAGCCCTGGACAGTTTTTTTCACCCCTCCACTTT.

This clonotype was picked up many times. DNA of the CDR3: TGTGCCAGCAGTTTAAGTAAGAAATACGAGCAGTACTTC. Protein: CASSLSKKYEQYF. This chain joins TRBV12-3 or TRBV12-4 and TRBJ2-7; D is unresolved. The CDR3 has 13 amino acids. The germline V and J ends were trimmed by 2 bases and 4 bases, with 9 bases remaining between them.

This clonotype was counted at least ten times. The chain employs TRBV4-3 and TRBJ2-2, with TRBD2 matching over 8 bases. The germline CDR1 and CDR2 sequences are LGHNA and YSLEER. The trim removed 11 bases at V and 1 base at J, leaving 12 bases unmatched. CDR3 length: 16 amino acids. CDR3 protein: CAAGSGLAGNTGELFF. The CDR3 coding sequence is TGCGCCGCTGGTTCCGGGCTAGCGGGGAACACCGGGGAGCTGTTTTTT.

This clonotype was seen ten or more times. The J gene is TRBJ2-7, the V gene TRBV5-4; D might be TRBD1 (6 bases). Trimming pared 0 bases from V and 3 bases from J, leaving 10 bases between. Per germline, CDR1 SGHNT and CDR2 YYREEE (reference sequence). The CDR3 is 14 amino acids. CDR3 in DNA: TGTGCCAGCAGCTTGGGACAGGATCTCTACGAGCAGTACTTC. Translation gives CASSLGQDLYEQYF.

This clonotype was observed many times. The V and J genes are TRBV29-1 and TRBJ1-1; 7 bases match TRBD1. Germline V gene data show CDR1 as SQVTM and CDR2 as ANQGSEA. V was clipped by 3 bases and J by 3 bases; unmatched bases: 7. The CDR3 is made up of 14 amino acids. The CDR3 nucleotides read TGCAGCGTTGATAAAGGACAGGCCGACACTGAAGCTTTCTTT. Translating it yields CSVDKGQADTEAFF.

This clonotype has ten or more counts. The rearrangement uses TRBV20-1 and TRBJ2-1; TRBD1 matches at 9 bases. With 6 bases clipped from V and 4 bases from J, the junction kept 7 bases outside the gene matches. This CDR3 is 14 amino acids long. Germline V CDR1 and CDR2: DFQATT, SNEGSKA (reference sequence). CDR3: CSANRGPSYNEQFF. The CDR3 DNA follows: TGCAGTGCAAACAGGGGGCCGAGTTACAATGAGCAGTTCTTC.

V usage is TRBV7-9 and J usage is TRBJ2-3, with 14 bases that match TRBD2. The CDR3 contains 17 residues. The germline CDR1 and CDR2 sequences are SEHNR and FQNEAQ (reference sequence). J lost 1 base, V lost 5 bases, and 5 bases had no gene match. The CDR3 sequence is CASSPGLAGARTDTQYF. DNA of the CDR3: TGTGCCAGCAGCCCGGGACTAGCGGGGGCCCGCACAGATACGCAGTATTTT. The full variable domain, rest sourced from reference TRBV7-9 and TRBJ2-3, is DTGVSQNPRHKITKRGQNVTFRCDPISEHNRLYWYRQTLGQGPEFLTYFQNEAQLEKSRLLSDRFSAERPKGSFSTLEIQRTEQGDSAMYLCASSPGLAGARTDTQYFGPGTRLTVL.

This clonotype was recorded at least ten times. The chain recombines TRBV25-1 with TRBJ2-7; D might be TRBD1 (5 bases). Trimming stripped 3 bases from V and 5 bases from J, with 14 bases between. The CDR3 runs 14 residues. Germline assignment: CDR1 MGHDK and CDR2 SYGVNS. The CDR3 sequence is CASSEARGVDEQYF. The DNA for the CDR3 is TGTGCCAGCAGTGAGGCTAGGGGTGTGGACGAGCAGTACTTC.

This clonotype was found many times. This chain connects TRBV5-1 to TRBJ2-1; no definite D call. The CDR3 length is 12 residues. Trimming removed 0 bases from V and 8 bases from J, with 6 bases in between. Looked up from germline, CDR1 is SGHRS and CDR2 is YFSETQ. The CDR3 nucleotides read TGCGCCAGCAGCTTGGTTAGGCATGAGCAGTTCTTC. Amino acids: CASSLVRHEQFF.

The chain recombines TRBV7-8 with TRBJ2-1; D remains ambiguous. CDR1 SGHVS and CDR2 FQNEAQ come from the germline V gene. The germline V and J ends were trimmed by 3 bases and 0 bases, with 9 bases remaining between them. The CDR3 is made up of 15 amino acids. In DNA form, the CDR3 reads TGTGCCAGCAGCTTCAACAGAGACTCCTACAATGAGCAGTTCTTC. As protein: CASSFNRDSYNEQFF.

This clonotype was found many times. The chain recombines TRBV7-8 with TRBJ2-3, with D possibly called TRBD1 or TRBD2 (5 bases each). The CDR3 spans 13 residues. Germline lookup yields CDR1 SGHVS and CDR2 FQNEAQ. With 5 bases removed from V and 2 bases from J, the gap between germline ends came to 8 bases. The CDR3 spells CASSQGTTDTQYF. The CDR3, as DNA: TGTGCCAGCAGCCAAGGGACCACAGATACGCAGTATTTT.

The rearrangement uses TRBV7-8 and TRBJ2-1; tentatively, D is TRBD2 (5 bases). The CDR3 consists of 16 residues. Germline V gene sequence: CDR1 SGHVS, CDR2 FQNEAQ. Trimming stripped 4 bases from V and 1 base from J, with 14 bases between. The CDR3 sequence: CASSSPRARSYNEQFF. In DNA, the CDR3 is TGTGCCAGCAGCTCCCCGAGGGCCCGTTCCTACAATGAGCAGTTCTTC. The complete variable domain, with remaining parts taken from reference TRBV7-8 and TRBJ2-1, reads GAGVSQSPRYKVAKRGQDVALRCDPISGHVSLFWYQQALGQGPEFLTYFQNEAQLDKSGLPSDRFFAERPEGSVSTLKIQRTQQEDSAVYLCASSSPRARSYNEQFFGPGTRLTVL.